What follows are 5 T cell receptor beta chains derived from one specimen sequenced in a study of Tregs in tolerant kidney transplant recipients. The table came from immunoSEQ multiplex PCR; TCRdb's copy has only in-frame clones and leaves some out. Its clone listing holds tens of thousands of clones. The sample here was CD4+ T cells from blood, taken before the transplant. The receptor set was obtained from a human donor who received a combined kidney and bone marrow transplant.

Note on this clone: The read stops 3 residues short of the end of the CDR3; the missing end is completed from the germline J gene. The gene calls are TRBV7-2 and TRBJ2-1; 7 positions match TRBD1. Germline assignment: CDR1 SGHTA and CDR2 FQGNSA. There are 15 residues in the CDR3. V lost 5 bases and J lost 6; bases outside the gene matches: 10. The DNA read from the CDR3 is TGTGCCAGCAGCCCTAGTGGGGCAGGGGGCAATGAG. Protein product: CASSPSGAGGNE. The full CDR3 is CASSPSGAGGNEQFF.

As regards this clone: The observed sequence ends 3 residues before the CDR3 terminus, with the missing tail filled in from the germline J gene. The genes are TRBV20-1 and TRBJ1-1; 8 bases match TRBD1. CDR1 DFQATT and CDR2 SNEGSKA come from the germline V gene (reference sequence). V shed 6 bases, J shed 1 base, and the junction held 10 bases outside the gene matches. The CDR3 is 15 amino acids. The CDR3 region is CSALDREKGNTEAFF. The CDR3 DNA, read in part, is TGCAGTGCGCTGGACAGGGAAAAGGGGAACACTGAA.

As concerns this clone: The sequence runs out 3 residues before the end of the CDR3; the remainder is reconstructed from the germline J gene. The genes are TRBV2 and TRBJ1-5; 11 nucleotides line up with TRBD1. Germline V CDR1 and CDR2: SNHLY, FYNNEI. V lost 6 bases to trimming and J lost 6 bases; unmatched junction nucleotides: 4. The CDR3 consists of 14 residues. Partial CDR3 DNA: TGTGCCAGCAGGGGACAGGGGGAAGGTCAGCCC. Protein: CASRGQGEGQP. The whole CDR3 region reads CASRGQGEGQPQHF.

As to this clone: The CDR3 end falls 3 residues outside the read, so it is completed with the germline J gene. The chain uses TRBV2 and TRBJ2-1; 11 bases agree with TRBD2. The CDR3 is 15 residues long. The ends lost 6 bases at V and 3 bases at J; junction bases unmatched: 4. Germline V gives CDR1 SNHLY, CDR2 FYNNEI. CDR3 amino acids: CASRVLAGVYNEQFF. The CDR3 bases that were read are TGTGCCAGCAGAGTACTAGCGGGAGTCTACAATGAG.

Turning to this clone: The read comes to an end 3 residues before the CDR3 does, leaving the germline J gene to fill in the end. The chain employs TRBV5-1 and TRBJ1-6; 7 bases agree with TRBD1. Germline assignment: CDR1 SGHRS and CDR2 YFSETQ. V was pared by 0 bases and J by 4 bases, with 1 base of the junction left unmatched. This CDR3 is built from 15 residues. CDR3 loop: CASSLDRGYNSPLHF. The DNA read from the CDR3 is TGCGCCAGCAGCTTGGACAGGGGTTATAATTCACCC.